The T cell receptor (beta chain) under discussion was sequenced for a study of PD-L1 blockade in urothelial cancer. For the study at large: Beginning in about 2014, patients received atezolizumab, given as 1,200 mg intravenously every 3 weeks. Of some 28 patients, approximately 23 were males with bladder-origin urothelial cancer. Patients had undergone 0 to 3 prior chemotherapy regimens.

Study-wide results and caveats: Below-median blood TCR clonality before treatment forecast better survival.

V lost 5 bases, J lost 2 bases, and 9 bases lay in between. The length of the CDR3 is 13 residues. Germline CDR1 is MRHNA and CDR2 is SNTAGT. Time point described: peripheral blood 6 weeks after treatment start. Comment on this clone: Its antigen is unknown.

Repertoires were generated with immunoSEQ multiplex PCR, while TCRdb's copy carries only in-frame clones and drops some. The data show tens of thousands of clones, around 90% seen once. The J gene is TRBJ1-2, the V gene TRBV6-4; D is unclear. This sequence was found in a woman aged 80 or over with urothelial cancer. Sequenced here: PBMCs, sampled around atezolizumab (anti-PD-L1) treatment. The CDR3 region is CASSPDTNYGYTF. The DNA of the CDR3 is TGTGCCAGCAGTCCCGACACGAACTATGGCTACACCTTC.